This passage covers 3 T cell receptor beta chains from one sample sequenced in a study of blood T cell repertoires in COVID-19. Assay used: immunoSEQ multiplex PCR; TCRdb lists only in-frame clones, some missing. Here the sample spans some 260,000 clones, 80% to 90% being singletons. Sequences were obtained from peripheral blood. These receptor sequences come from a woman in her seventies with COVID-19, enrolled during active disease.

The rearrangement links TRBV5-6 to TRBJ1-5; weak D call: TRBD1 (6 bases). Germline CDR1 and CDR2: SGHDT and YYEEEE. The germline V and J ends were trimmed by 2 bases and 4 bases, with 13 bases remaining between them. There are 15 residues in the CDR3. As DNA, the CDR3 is TGTGCCAGCAGCTTTTACAGGGCCGTGAATCAGCCCCAGCATTTT. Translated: CASSFYRAVNQPQHF.

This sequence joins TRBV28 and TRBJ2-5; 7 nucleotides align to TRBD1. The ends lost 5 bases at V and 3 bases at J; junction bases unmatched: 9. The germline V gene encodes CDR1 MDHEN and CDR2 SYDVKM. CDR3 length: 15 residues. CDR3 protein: CASSERFDREETQYF. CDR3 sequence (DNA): TGTGCCAGCAGTGAACGCTTCGACAGGGAAGAGACCCAGTACTTC.

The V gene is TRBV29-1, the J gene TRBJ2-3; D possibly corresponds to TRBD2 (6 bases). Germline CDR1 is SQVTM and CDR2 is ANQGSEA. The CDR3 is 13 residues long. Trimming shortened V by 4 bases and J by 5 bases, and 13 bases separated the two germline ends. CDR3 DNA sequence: TGCAGCGTTGTGAGGCAGGGAGGAGATACGCAGTATTTT. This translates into CSVVRQGGDTQYF.